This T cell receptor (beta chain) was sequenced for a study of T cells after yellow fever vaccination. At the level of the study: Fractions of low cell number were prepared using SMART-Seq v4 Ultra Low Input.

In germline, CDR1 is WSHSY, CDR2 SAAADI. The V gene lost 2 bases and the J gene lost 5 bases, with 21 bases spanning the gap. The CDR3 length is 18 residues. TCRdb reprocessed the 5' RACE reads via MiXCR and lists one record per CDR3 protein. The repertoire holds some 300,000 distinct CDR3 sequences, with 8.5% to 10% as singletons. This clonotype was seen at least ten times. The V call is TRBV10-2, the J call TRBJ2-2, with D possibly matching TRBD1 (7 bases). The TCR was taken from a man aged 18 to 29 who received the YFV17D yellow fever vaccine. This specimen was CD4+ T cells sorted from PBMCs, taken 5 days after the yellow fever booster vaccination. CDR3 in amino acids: CASSENEFGGGGTGELFF. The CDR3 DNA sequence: TGCGCCAGCAGTGAGAATGAGTTTGGAGGGGGCGGTACCGGGGAGCTGTTTTTT.